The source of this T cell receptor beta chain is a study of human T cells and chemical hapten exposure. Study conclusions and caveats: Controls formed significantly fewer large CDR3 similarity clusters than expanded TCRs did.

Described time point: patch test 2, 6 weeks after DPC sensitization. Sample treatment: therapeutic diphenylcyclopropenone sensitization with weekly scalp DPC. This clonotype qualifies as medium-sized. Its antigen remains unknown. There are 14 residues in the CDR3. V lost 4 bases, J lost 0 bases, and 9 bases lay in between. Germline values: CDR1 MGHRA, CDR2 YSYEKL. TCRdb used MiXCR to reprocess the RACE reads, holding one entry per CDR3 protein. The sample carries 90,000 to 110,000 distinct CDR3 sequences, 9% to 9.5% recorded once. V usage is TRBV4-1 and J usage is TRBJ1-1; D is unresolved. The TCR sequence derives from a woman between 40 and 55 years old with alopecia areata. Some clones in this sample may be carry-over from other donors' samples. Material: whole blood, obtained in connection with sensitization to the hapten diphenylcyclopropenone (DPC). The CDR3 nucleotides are TGCGCCAGCAGCCCCCCACGGATGAACACTGAAGCTTTCTTT. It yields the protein CASSPPRMNTEAFF.